These 28 T cell receptor delta chains share one sample of origin, sequenced in a study of gamma delta lymphoproliferative disorders and STAT genes. PBMCs from patients and controls supplied the genomic DNA for sequencing. TCRdb reapplied CATT to the multiplex PCR reads. The data show over a thousand delta-chain clones, 1.4% seen once. The material sequenced was blood. The receptors were sampled from a human donor in good health.

This clone was counted a few times. The TCRdb protein, from a much larger clone, departs from this DNA's translation at residue 8, likely by read error; the protein shown derives from the DNA. This sequence joins TRDV2 and TRDJ1, with TRDD3 identical over 10 bases. The germline V gene has CDR1 GEAIGNYY and CDR2 EKD. With 0 bases clipped from V and 4 bases from J, the junction kept 13 bases outside the gene matches. CDR3 length equals 18 residues. The CDR3 reads CACDTGLPGDTRHDKLIF. In DNA form, the CDR3 reads TGTGCCTGTGACACCGGACTACCGGGGGATACGCGGCACGATAAACTCATCTTT.

This clone has just a few counts. A far larger clone is one base from this, pointing to a likely read error. Other DNA sequences in this sample translate to the same CDR3. The V and J genes are TRDV2 and TRDJ1, with 11 bases fitting TRDD3. This CDR3 is 18 amino acids long. V lost 7 bases and J lost 4; bases outside the gene matches: 19. Germline V gene data show CDR1 as GEAIGNYY and CDR2 as EKD. Here the CDR3 reads CACDFRTYWGIGGDKLIF. The CDR3 DNA follows: TGTGCCTGCGACTTTCGTACGTACTGGGGGATAGGTGGCGATAAACTCATCTTT.

Points on this clone: The protein TCRdb gives is from a much larger clone and does not agree with this DNA's translation at residue 10, likely a read error; the protein shown here comes from the DNA. The chain couples TRDV2 to TRDJ1; TRDD3 aligns across 8 bases. Germline CDR1 and CDR2: GEAIGNYY and EKD. There are 14 residues in the CDR3. The CDR3 sequence: CACDRLGGTGKLIF. The CDR3 DNA reads TGTGCCTGTGACAGACTGGGGGGGACCGGTAAACTCATCTTT.

Concerning this clone: Only one base separates this from a far larger clonotype, so it likely reflects a read error. Other DNA sequences of this sample code for an identical CDR3. This chain connects TRDV1 to TRDJ1; D is unclear. Trimming left V 3 bases short and J 10 bases short, with 12 bases between. The CDR3 has 12 amino acids. Germline CDR1 reads TSWWSYY; CDR2 reads QGS. CDR3: CALGDLECGLIF. The CDR3, as DNA: TGTGCTCTTGGGGACCTAGAGTGTGGACTCATCTTT.

This clone has more than one count but fewer than ten. The protein recorded in TCRdb matches a much larger clone and deviates from this DNA's translation at residue 4, suggesting a read error; the protein here is obtained by translating the DNA. This chain connects TRAV38-2/DV8 to TRDJ1; 7 nucleotides line up with TRDD3. The CDR3 has 15 residues. CDR1 and CDR2 from the germline V gene are TSESDYY and QEAYKQQN. The V segment lost 7 bases and the J segment 0 bases; nucleotides outside the gene matches: 9. The CDR3: CAYGMGDPYTDKLIF. The CDR3 DNA reads as TGTGCTTATGGGATGGGGGACCCGTACACCGATAAACTCATCTTT.

Turning to this clone: The protein recorded in TCRdb matches a much larger clone and deviates from this DNA's translation at residue 7, suggesting a read error; the protein here is obtained by translating the DNA. V usage is TRAV29/DV5 and J usage is TRDJ1, with 8 bases that match TRDD3. This CDR3 has 17 residues. The germline CDR1 and CDR2 sequences are NSMFDY and ISSIKDK. V lost 0 bases and J lost 1; bases outside the gene matches: 11. For the CDR3, the DNA is TGTGCAGCAAGCGCCGACTGTGGGGGATTAGGCACCGATAAACTCATCTTT. It encodes CAASADCGGLGTDKLIF.

As to this clone: It is likely a read error: a sequence one base away is far more abundant. The same CDR3 also results from other DNA sequences found in this sample. This sequence joins TRDV3 and TRDJ1; 13 bases agree with TRDD3. Trimming cost V 2 bases and J 3 bases; bases outside gene matches: 27. CDR1 is TVYSNPD, CDR2 GDNSRS, per germline (reference sequence). This CDR3 is built from 22 residues. This chain's CDR3 is CAFELRNFFTGGYAPRPDKLIF. CDR3 in DNA: TGTGCCTTTGAACTTCGAAACTTCTTTACTGGGGGATACGCTCCCCGACCCGATAAACTCATCTTT.

This clone has ten or more counts. This likely traces to a read error, being one base from a far larger clone. The V and J genes are TRDV1 and TRDJ1, with D unclear. Trimming removed 1 base at V and 0 bases at J, with 21 bases between. The germline gives CDR1 TSWWSYY, CDR2 QGS. The CDR3 sequence is 19 residues long. The CDR3 protein is CALGEPTLAGPAYTDKLIF. CDR3 bases: TGTGCTCTTGGGGAACCTACGCTGGCGGGGCCAGCCTACACCGATAAACTCATCTTT.

For this clone: This likely traces to a read error, being one base from a far larger clone. This sample also contains other DNA sequences that code for the same CDR3. The chain combines TRAV38-2/DV8 with TRDJ1; D remains ambiguous. Trimming cost V 0 bases and J 8 bases, with 20 bases left between them. Germline V CDR1 and CDR2: TSESDYY, QEAYKQQN. This CDR3 spans 16 amino acids. CDR3 coding DNA: TGTGCTTATAGGAGCGTGTGGTACGTGACTGTGGAAAAACTCATCTTT. Its protein product is CAYRSVWYVTVEKLIF.

Within the sample, this clone is large. The same CDR3 also results from other DNA sequences found in this sample. V is TRDV1 and J is TRDJ1; 12 bases agree with TRDD3. V was clipped by 3 bases and J by 0 bases; unmatched bases: 14. This CDR3 is 20 amino acids long. The germline CDR1 and CDR2 sequences are TSWWSYY and QGS. Here the CDR3 DNA reads TGTGCTCTTGGGGACCTCTACGTACTGGGGGATACCGGGTACACCGATAAACTCATCTTT. It encodes CALGDLYVLGDTGYTDKLIF.

Concerning this clone itself: The protein recorded in TCRdb matches a much larger clone and deviates from this DNA's translation at residue 14, suggesting a read error; the protein here is obtained by translating the DNA. CDR3 in amino acids: CACDTLTGALLYTVKLIF. The CDR3 DNA reads as TGTGCCTGTGACACCCTTACTGGGGCACTGTTGTACACCGTTAAACTCATCTTT. V gene TRDV2 combines with J gene TRDJ1, with 7 bases aligning to TRDD3. CDR1 and CDR2 from the germline V gene are GEAIGNYY and EKD. The CDR3 runs 18 residues.

In its sample, this clone was seen a few times. The protein held in TCRdb is that of a much larger clone and does not match this DNA's translation at residue 6, likely because of a read error; the protein shown is translated from the DNA. The chain recombines TRDV2 with TRDJ1; TRDD3 aligns across 11 bases. The CDR3 totals 18 residues. Germline values: CDR1 GEAIGNYY, CDR2 EKD. With 3 bases clipped from V and 4 bases from J, the junction kept 15 bases outside the gene matches. As DNA, the CDR3 is TGTGCCTGTGACTTTTGCACGTACTGGGGGATAGGTGGCGATAAACTCATCTTT. It codes for CACDFCTYWGIGGDKLIF.

Regarding this clone: The translation of this DNA and the TCRdb protein of a much larger clone differ at residue 3, probably owing to a read error; the protein shown here is translated from the DNA. The chain combines TRDV3 with TRDJ1; 8 bases are shared with TRDD3. Per germline, CDR1 TVYSNPD and CDR2 GDNSRS (reference sequence). The CDR3 extends over 14 amino acids. J lost 8 bases, V lost 5 bases, and 16 bases had no gene match. The CDR3 sequence: CALGRWGRPGKLIF. As DNA, the CDR3 is TGTGCCCTTGGCCGCTGGGGGAGACCGGGAAAACTCATCTTT.

This clone occurred a few times. This likely reflects a read error, since a far larger clone is one base away. This CDR3 is also generated by other DNA sequences in the sample. V gene TRDV2 combines with J gene TRDJ1; maybe TRDD3 (5 bases). The CDR3 loop spans 15 amino acids. From germline, CDR1 is GEAIGNYY and CDR2 EKD. CDR3 in amino acids: CACDTKGGTTDKLIF. The CDR3 bases are TGTGCCTGTGACACTAAAGGGGGCACGACCGATAAACTTATCTTT.

This clone has only a few counts. TCRdb's entry gives the protein of a much larger clone, which mismatches this DNA's translation at residue 12, likely from a read error; the protein reported here is translated from the DNA. The chain has TRDV2 and TRDJ1; TRDD3 matches at 11 bases. Germline loops: CDR1 GEAIGNYY, CDR2 EKD. The V segment lost 2 bases and the J segment 10 bases; nucleotides outside the gene matches: 11. The CDR3 length is 15 residues. The CDR3 bases are TGTGCCTGTGACAAGAACTGGGGGATAAAAAGCAGACTCATCTTT. It specifies CACDKNWGIKSRLIF.

Points on this clone: TCRdb's protein, taken from a much larger clone, differs from this DNA's translation at residue 9, likely owing to a read error; the protein displayed comes from the DNA. The rearrangement uses TRDV1 and TRDJ1, with a possible D match to TRDD3 (6 bases). This CDR3 is 16 amino acids long. Germline loops: CDR1 TSWWSYY, CDR2 QGS. The germline V and J ends were trimmed by 1 base and 0 bases, with 12 bases remaining between them. CDR3 in DNA: TGTGCTCTTGGGGAACCTTGGGGGGTGTACACCGATAAACTCATCTTT. Its translation is CALGEPWGVYTDKLIF.

Concerning this clone: This DNA translates differently at residue 3 from the TCRdb protein, which is that of a much larger clone; a read error is likely, and the protein shown is the DNA's own translation. The V gene is TRDV1, the J gene TRDJ1, with TRDD3 identical over 8 bases. The CDR3 extends over 22 amino acids. Germline lookup yields CDR1 TSWWSYY and CDR2 QGS. CDR3 amino acids: CAFGELAHLLSAGGIYTDKLIF. The CDR3 nucleotides are TGTGCTTTTGGGGAACTTGCCCACCTGTTGTCCGCTGGGGGAATTTACACCGATAAACTCATCTTT.

This clone was observed a few times. The translation of this DNA and the TCRdb protein of a much larger clone differ at residue 6, probably owing to a read error; the protein shown here is translated from the DNA. The chain uses TRDV2 and TRDJ1; 10 bases map to TRDD3. CDR1 is GEAIGNYY, CDR2 EKD, per germline. V lost 2 bases to trimming and J lost 8 bases; unmatched junction nucleotides: 10. This CDR3 comprises 15 residues. This CDR3 is CACDKSWGIKSKLIF. CDR3 sequence (DNA): TGTGCCTGTGACAAGAGCTGGGGGATAAAAAGCAAACTCATCTTT.

This clone was seen only a few times. This likely traces to a read error, being one base from a far larger clone. The DNA of the CDR3 is TGTGCTTTCGAGTACGAAGGGGGGAGCACCACCGATAAACTCATCTTT. This codes for CAFEYEGGSTTDKLIF. V is TRAV38-2/DV8 and J is TRDJ1, with D possibly being TRDD3 (6 bases). Trimming removed 9 bases from V and 1 base from J, with 22 bases in between. CDR3 size: 16 residues. CDR1 and CDR2 (germline): TSESDYY, QEAYKQQN.

This clone turned up a few times. The J gene is TRDJ1, the V gene TRDV1; D remains unclear. The CDR3 is 18 residues long. Germline loops: CDR1 TSWWSYY, CDR2 QGS. V lost 0 bases and J 3 bases, leaving 20 bases between the germline ends. In nucleotides, the CDR3 is TGTGCTCTTGGGGAACTAGGCTCACCTGCCATCAACCCCGATAAACTCATCTTT. Protein: CALGELGSPAINPDKLIF.

This clone was counted a few times. The TCRdb protein comes from a much larger clone and disagrees with this DNA's translation at residue 3, likely due to a read error; the protein given here is derived from the DNA. The V and J genes are TRDV1 and TRDJ1; the match to TRDD3 covers 13 bases. Germline CDR1 and CDR2: TSWWSYY and QGS. CDR3 length equals 25 residues. The CDR3 DNA reads as TGTGCTCCTGGGGAACTACGGTGGGGGCGACGACGAATACTGGGGGATACGAAGTACACCGATAAACTCATCTTT. Amino acids: CAPGELRWGRRRILGDTKYTDKLIF.

This clone has only a few counts. With a far larger clone one base away, a read error is the likely cause. The same CDR3 can be traced to other DNA sequences in this sample. V usage is TRAV38-2/DV8 and J usage is TRDJ1; 8 bases line up with TRDD3. Germline CDR1 TSESDYY, CDR2 QEAYKQQN. After removal of 3 bases from V and 0 bases from J, the junction contained 4 bases not matched to a gene. The CDR3 is 15 residues long. CDR3 sequence: CAYRMGDPYTDKLIF. DNA of the CDR3: TGTGCTTATAGGATGGGGGATCCGTACACCGATAAACTCATCTTT.

To note about this clone: TCRdb attributes to this sequence the protein of a much larger clone, which differs from the DNA translation at residue 15; a read error is likely, and the protein displayed is translated from the DNA. This rearrangement joins TRDV1 to TRDJ1; D might be TRDD2 or TRDD3, each matching 5 bases. The CDR3 runs to 23 residues. Germline V CDR1 and CDR2: TSWWSYY, QGS. The germline V and J ends were trimmed by 2 bases and 2 bases, with 36 bases remaining between them. CDR3 in DNA: TGTGCTCTTGGGGAAATCCCTCACCTACACACCCGGACTGGAGTTTCTATTACCGATAAACTCATCTTT. This gives the protein CALGEIPHLHTRTGVSITDKLIF.

This clone is classed as large. Distinct nucleotide sequences in the sample also encode this CDR3. The chain uses TRDV1 and TRDJ1; 7 positions agree with TRDD3. CDR3 length: 21 residues. Germline CDR1 TSWWSYY, CDR2 QGS. The V gene end was trimmed by 1 base and the J gene end by 0 bases; junction bases not matched to a gene: 20. CDR3 in DNA: TGTGCTCTTGGGGAACGAGGCTTTCTCCTTACTGGGGATTCGTACACCGATAAACTCATCTTT. It yields the protein CALGERGFLLTGDSYTDKLIF.

Notes on this clone: Only one base separates this from a far larger clonotype, so it likely reflects a read error. This sample also contains other DNA sequences that code for the same CDR3. The chain is built from TRDV2 and TRDJ1; 11 bases fit TRDD3. Looked up from germline, CDR1 is GEAIGNYY and CDR2 is EKD. The CDR3 sequence is 15 residues long. The CDR3 loop reads CACDKNWGIKSKLIF. CDR3 DNA: TGTGCCTGTGACAAGAACTGGGGGATAAAAAGCAAACTTATCTTT.

This clone has more than one count but fewer than ten. This is likely an artifact of a read error, given a far larger clone one base away. Other DNA sequences from this sample encode an identical CDR3 as well. The chain joins TRDV1 to TRDJ1, with 13 positions matching TRDD3. The CDR3 consists of 25 residues. Germline loops: CDR1 TSWWSYY, CDR2 QGS. CDR3 protein: CALGELRWGRRRILGDTKYTDKLIF. CDR3 DNA sequence: TGTGCTCTTGGGGAACTACGGTGGGGGCGACGACGAATACTGGGGGATACGAAGTACACTGATAAACTCATCTTT.

This clone has just a few counts. The protein TCRdb gives is from a much larger clone and does not agree with this DNA's translation at residue 11, likely a read error; the protein shown here comes from the DNA. The chain employs TRAV38-2/DV8 and TRDJ1; a weak D match, TRDD3 (5 bases). Trimming pared 9 bases from V and 3 bases from J, leaving 24 bases between. CDR3 length equals 16 residues. Germline lookup yields CDR1 TSESDYY and CDR2 QEAYKQQN. CDR3 in amino acids: CAFEYEEGSTADKLIF. The CDR3 nucleotides are TGTGCTTTCGAGTACGAAGAGGGGAGCACCGCCGATAAACTCATCTTT.

This clone was found a few times. TCRdb has a much larger clone's protein, which differs at residue 3 from the translation of this DNA, likely because of a read error; what is shown is the protein translated from the DNA. The chain recombines TRDV1 with TRDJ1; 13 positions agree with TRDD3. The germline V gene encodes CDR1 TSWWSYY and CDR2 QGS. J lost 0 bases, V lost 10 bases, and 41 bases had no gene match. The CDR3 spans 27 residues. This CDR3 is CAPGPRGVGLPKPEVLGDTGYTDKLIF. The DNA of the CDR3 is TGTGCTCCTGGCCCCCGAGGGGTCGGCCTTCCTAAGCCCGAGGTACTGGGGGATACGGGGTACACCGATAAACTCATCTTT.